These T cell receptor beta chains were read from a single sample in a study of neurological immune-mediated disorders. TCRdb processed the 5' RACE reads anew with MiXCR; each CDR3 protein has one entry. The sample yields approximately 65,000 distinct CDR3 sequences, roughly 5.6% seen once. The sequenced sample was PBMCs. These receptors were collected from a human donor with multiple sclerosis. The donor label of this sample is uncertain. CDR3s include the opening cysteine and the closing phenylalanine or tryptophan. Fields, in order: D gene, V gene, J gene, clone size, CDR3 protein, CDR3 DNA. A D gene is named only where the DNA matches it firmly. Clone sizes are given selectively: once, few, many, or a class where the clone is expanded.

D: NA; V: TRBV11-2; J: TRBJ1-1; size: many; CDR3: CASSLSRNTEAFF; DNA: TGTGCCAGCAGCCTCTCACGGAACACTGAAGCTTTCTTT
D: NA; V: TRBV5-1; J: TRBJ2-1; size: many; CDR3: CASSLQGRDEQFF; DNA: TGCGCCAGCAGCTTGCAGGGTAGGGATGAGCAGTTCTTC
D: NA; V: TRBV7-9; J: TRBJ2-2; size: many; CDR3: CASSDTVLAGELFF; DNA: TGTGCCAGCAGCGACACAGTTTTGGCCGGGGAGCTGTTTTTT
D: NA; V: TRBV7-2; J: TRBJ1-2; size: many; CDR3: CASSPPGAGGGYTF; DNA: TGTGCCAGCAGCCCCCCGGGCGCCGGGGGTGGCTACACCTTC
D: NA; V: TRBV6-6; J: TRBJ2-7; size: many; CDR3: CASSYLQGYSSYEQYF; DNA: TGTGCCAGCAGTTATCTTCAAGGGTATAGCTCCTACGAGCAGTACTTC
D: NA; V: TRBV24-1; J: TRBJ2-3; size: many; CDR3: CATSGSDSNTDTQYF; DNA: TGTGCCACCAGCGGGTCCGACAGTAACACAGATACGCAGTATTTT
D: NA; V: TRBV10-3; J: TRBJ2-7; size: many; CDR3: CAIAGQGTRSYEQYF; DNA: TGTGCCATCGCCGGGCAGGGGACGAGGTCCTACGAGCAGTACTTC
D: NA; V: TRBV5-5; J: TRBJ1-1; size: many; CDR3: CASSLIRIRNTEAFF; DNA: TGTGCCAGCAGCTTGATAAGGATCAGGAACACTGAAGCTTTCTTT
D: NA; V: TRBV12-3/TRBV12-4; J: TRBJ2-7; size: many; CDR3: CASSPGQASYEQYF; DNA: TGTGCCAGCAGTCCCGGTCAAGCCTCCTACGAGCAGTACTTC
D: TRBD1; V: TRBV15; J: TRBJ1-6; size: few; CDR3: CATSRGLGQVPYNSPLHF; DNA: TGTGCCACCAGCAGAGGCCTGGGACAGGTTCCCTATAATTCACCCCTCCACTTT
D: TRBD1; V: TRBV5-6; J: TRBJ2-7; size: many; CDR3: CASSLWGQGYEQYF; DNA: TGTGCCAGCAGCTTATGGGGACAGGGCTACGAGCAGTACTTC
D: NA; V: TRBV7-2; J: TRBJ2-3; size: many; CDR3: CASSLGGRDTQYF; DNA: TGTGCCAGCAGCTTAGGGGGGAGGGATACGCAGTATTTT
D: TRBD1; V: TRBV25-1; J: TRBJ2-7; size: many; CDR3: CASSERGQGSYEQYF; DNA: TGTGCCAGCAGTGAGAGGGGACAGGGTTCCTACGAGCAGTACTTC
D: TRBD2; V: TRBV20-1; J: TRBJ2-2; size: many; CDR3: CSALSGGNTGELFF; DNA: TGCAGTGCCCTTAGCGGGGGGAACACCGGGGAGCTGTTTTTT
D: TRBD1; V: TRBV10-2; J: TRBJ2-1; size: NA; CDR3: CASSERDREPYNEQFF; DNA: TGCGCCAGCAGTGAACGGGACAGGGAACCCTACAATGAGCAGTTCTTC
D: NA; V: TRBV29-1; J: TRBJ1-2; size: NA; CDR3: CSVPIQGRAYGYTF; DNA: TGCAGCGTCCCCATACAGGGACGGGCGTATGGCTACACCTTC
D: NA; V: TRBV4-1; J: TRBJ2-7; size: many; CDR3: CASSQVPGRDEQYF; DNA: TGCGCCAGCAGCCAAGTTCCGGGTAGGGACGAGCAGTACTTC
D: TRBD2; V: TRBV20-1; J: TRBJ2-1; size: many; CDR3: CSARDPSGGGYNEQFF; DNA: TGCAGTGCTAGAGATCCTAGCGGGGGGGGGTACAATGAGCAGTTCTTC
D: NA; V: TRBV11-2; J: TRBJ2-5; size: NA; CDR3: CASSLVVSVETQYF; DNA: TGTGCCAGCAGCTTAGTGGTTAGCGTGGAGACCCAGTACTTC
D: NA; V: TRBV5-1; J: TRBJ1-1; size: many; CDR3: CASSLDSPENTEAFF; DNA: TGCGCCAGCAGCTTGGACTCCCCAGAGAACACTGAAGCTTTCTTT
D: NA; V: TRBV11-2; J: TRBJ2-1; size: many; CDR3: CASSLGWDNEQFF; DNA: TGTGCCAGCAGCTTAGGGTGGGACAATGAGCAGTTCTTC
D: TRBD2; V: TRBV5-1; J: TRBJ2-3; size: many; CDR3: CASSISLTSGGNTDTQYF; DNA: TGCGCCAGCAGCATTTCCTTGACTAGCGGGGGGAACACAGATACGCAGTATTTT
D: NA; V: TRBV7-2; J: TRBJ2-3; size: NA; CDR3: CASSLVAGAADTQYF; DNA: TGTGCCAGCAGCTTAGTGGCAGGGGCGGCAGATACGCAGTATTTT
D: NA; V: TRBV24-1; J: TRBJ2-1; size: few; CDR3: CATSAPTTQGLGEQFF; DNA: TGTGCCACCAGTGCCCCCACAACACAGGGCCTAGGTGAGCAGTTCTTC
D: NA; V: TRBV20-1; J: TRBJ1-4; size: many; CDR3: CSAPIGGAEGKLFF; DNA: TGCAGTGCTCCCATAGGGGGTGCGGAGGGAAAACTGTTTTTT
D: TRBD1; V: TRBV5-1; J: TRBJ1-2; size: many; CDR3: CASAEDRFGGYTF; DNA: TGCGCCAGCGCGGAGGACAGGTTTGGCGGCTACACCTTC
D: NA; V: TRBV5-1; J: TRBJ2-2; size: many; CDR3: CASSLGSSRGELFF; DNA: TGCGCCAGCAGCTTGGGGAGTAGCCGAGGGGAGCTGTTTTTT
D: NA; V: TRBV20-1; J: TRBJ1-6; size: many; CDR3: CSARSSQGNPPLHF; DNA: TGCAGTGCTAGAAGTAGTCAGGGTAATCCACCCCTCCACTTT
D: NA; V: TRBV7-9; J: TRBJ2-1; size: many; CDR3: CASSLRSWNEQFF; DNA: TGTGCCAGCAGCCTGCGGAGTTGGAATGAGCAGTTCTTC
D: TRBD1; V: TRBV5-1; J: TRBJ2-7; size: many; CDR3: CASSLTGGTYEQYF; DNA: TGCGCCAGCAGCTTGACAGGGGGGACCTACGAGCAGTACTTC
D: NA; V: TRBV5-1; J: TRBJ1-1; size: many; CDR3: CASSDQPGRSTEAFF; DNA: TGCGCCAGCAGCGACCAGCCGGGAAGAAGCACTGAAGCTTTCTTT
D: NA; V: TRBV20-1; J: TRBJ1-5; size: many; CDR3: CSARSGPYYSNQPQHF; DNA: TGCAGTGCTAGGTCTGGGCCCTATTATAGCAATCAGCCCCAGCATTTT
D: NA; V: TRBV2; J: TRBJ2-7; size: many; CDR3: CASSDPGAAEQYF; DNA: TGTGCCAGCAGTGATCCGGGAGCCGCCGAGCAGTACTTC
D: NA; V: TRBV7-2; J: TRBJ1-1; size: many; CDR3: CASSLERGYTEAFF; DNA: TGTGCCAGCAGCTTAGAAAGGGGGTACACTGAAGCTTTCTTT
D: NA; V: TRBV3-1; J: TRBJ2-1; size: many; CDR3: CASSRTATYNEQFF; DNA: TGTGCCAGCAGCCGGACAGCCACCTACAATGAGCAGTTCTTC
D: NA; V: TRBV27; J: TRBJ1-3; size: many; CDR3: CASRLGNTIYF; DNA: TGTGCCAGCAGACTCGGAAACACCATATATTTT
D: NA; V: TRBV5-1; J: TRBJ2-3; size: many; CDR3: CASSFGTTSTDTQYF; DNA: TGCGCCAGCAGCTTTGGGACAACTTCCACAGATACGCAGTATTTT
D: NA; V: TRBV6-1; J: TRBJ2-1; size: many; CDR3: CASSPNWLGRYNEQFF; DNA: TGTGCCAGCAGCCCCAACTGGCTTGGACGTTACAATGAGCAGTTCTTC
D: TRBD1; V: TRBV12-3/TRBV12-4; J: TRBJ1-1; size: many; CDR3: CASSLVEMGQVTFF; DNA: TGTGCCAGCAGTTTAGTTGAGATGGGACAGGTGACTTTCTTT
D: NA; V: TRBV10-3; J: TRBJ2-1; size: many; CDR3: CAISEQSIYNEQFF; DNA: TGTGCCATCAGTGAACAGAGCATCTACAATGAGCAGTTCTTC